The 12 T cell receptor beta chains reported below all come from one sample, sequenced in a study of response to subunit inactivated influenza vaccine. TCRdb re-analysed the RT-PCR reads in MiXCR, keeping a single row per CDR3 protein. Of a few hundred thousand distinct CDR3 sequences listed, approximately 9.9% were seen once; the top ten hold approximately 12%. The material was PBMCs from blood, obtained more than 35 days after vaccination. These receptor sequences come from a man aged 45-60 years who received an inactivated influenza vaccine.

This clonotype was detected a few times. The chain uses TRBV20-1 and TRBJ2-7, with 8 bases fitting TRBD2. Unmatched junction bases numbered 12, after V lost 6 bases and J lost 2 bases. The CDR3 loop spans 15 amino acids. Germline loops: CDR1 DFQATT, CDR2 SNEGSKA (reference sequence). The CDR3 region has the DNA TGCAGTGCCCCTCTAGCGACTAGCGTCGCCTACGAGCAGTACTTC. Translation gives CSAPLATSVAYEQYF.

The chain employs TRBV7-2 and TRBJ2-6, with D perhaps TRBD1 (6 bases). The CDR3 is made up of 13 amino acids. Trimming cost V 5 bases and J 9 bases, with 11 bases left between them. Germline V gene data show CDR1 as SGHTA and CDR2 as FQGNSA. In DNA, the CDR3 is TGTGCCAGCAGCCAAGACAGGCTCAACGTCCTGACTTTC. Encoded protein: CASSQDRLNVLTF. Based on the CDR3 plus reference TRBV7-2 and TRBJ2-6, the full variable domain is GAGVSQSPSNKVTEKGKDVELRCDPISGHTALYWYRQSLGQGLEFLIYFQGNSAPDKSGLPSDRFSAERTGGSVSTLTIQRTQQEDSAVYLCASSQDRLNVLTFGAGSRLTVL.

This clonotype was counted at least ten times. This rearrangement joins TRBV20-1 to TRBJ1-4, with D possibly matching TRBD1 (5 bases). The CDR3 length is 13 residues. V lost 3 bases, J lost 8 bases, and 13 bases lay in between. The germline V gene has CDR1 DFQATT and CDR2 SNEGSKA (reference sequence). The CDR3 is CSASMGGKEKLFF. CDR3 DNA: TGCAGTGCTAGTATGGGGGGAAAGGAAAAACTGTTTTTT.

In this sample, this clonotype turned up a few times. The rearrangement links TRBV3-1 to TRBJ2-1, with D perhaps TRBD1 or TRBD2 (6 bases each). CDR1 is LGHDT, CDR2 YNNKEL, per germline (reference sequence). This CDR3 has 16 amino acids. V lost 2 bases and J lost 2, with 13 bases in between. As DNA, the CDR3 is TGTGCCAGCAGCCAAAACGTGGGGGGCGCCTACAATGAGCAGTTCTTC. It is translated as CASSQNVGGAYNEQFF.

This clonotype turned up a few times. The V and J genes are TRBV7-2 and TRBJ2-2, with no clear D. The CDR3 has 13 amino acids. The V gene's germline CDR1 is SGHTA and CDR2 FQGNSA. V was trimmed by 1 base and J by 7 bases, leaving 7 bases between them. This CDR3 is CASSLEGFGELFF. CDR3 coding DNA: TGTGCCAGCAGCTTAGAAGGGTTCGGGGAGCTGTTTTTT.

This clonotype was recorded a few times. The gene calls are TRBV13 and TRBJ2-1; no clear D gene. The CDR3 extends over 12 amino acids. Germline values: CDR1 PRHDT, CDR2 FYEKMQ (reference sequence). Trimming cost V 5 bases and J 8 bases, with 10 bases left between them. The CDR3 protein is CASSPWGHEQFF. Here the CDR3 DNA reads TGTGCCAGCAGCCCGTGGGGTCATGAGCAGTTCTTC.

The chain is built from TRBV4-3 and TRBJ1-2; 9 nucleotides line up with TRBD1. V lost 3 bases and J lost 4; bases outside the gene matches: 6. There are 15 residues in the CDR3. The germline V gene has CDR1 LGHNA and CDR2 YSLEER. CDR3 amino acids: CASSQWTGVAYGYTF. The CDR3 DNA sequence: TGCGCCAGCAGCCAGTGGACAGGGGTGGCCTATGGCTACACCTTC.

This clonotype came up a few times. The rearrangement uses TRBV5-5 and TRBJ2-2; maybe TRBD2 (6 bases). CDR1 SGHKS and CDR2 YYEKEE come from the germline V gene (reference sequence). CDR3 size: 16 residues. The germline V and J ends were trimmed by 2 bases and 0 bases, with 11 bases remaining between them. Here the CDR3 reads CASSFRGGTNTGELFF. CDR3 nucleotide sequence: TGTGCCAGCAGCTTCCGTGGAGGGACGAACACCGGGGAGCTGTTTTTT.

This chain links TRBV3-1 with TRBJ1-2; D is possibly TRBD1 (5 bases). There are 13 residues in the CDR3. The V gene lost 4 bases and the J gene lost 4 bases, with 10 bases spanning the gap. Germline V gene sequence: CDR1 LGHDT, CDR2 YNNKEL (reference sequence). This CDR3 reads CASSLGDPYGYTF. In DNA, the CDR3 is TGTGCCAGCAGCCTGGGGGATCCCTATGGCTACACCTTC.

This clonotype was seen only a few times. The V gene is TRBV20-1, the J gene TRBJ1-4; 7 positions agree with TRBD1. V trimming: 6 bases; J trimming: 3 bases; junction bases outside the gene matches: 4. Germline V gene lookup returns CDR1 DFQATT and CDR2 SNEGSKA (reference sequence). This CDR3 comprises 13 residues. The chain's CDR3 is CSATGAANEKLFF. The CDR3 DNA is TGCAGTGCCACAGGGGCGGCTAATGAAAAACTGTTTTTT.

V and J are TRBV20-1 and TRBJ2-3, with TRBD2 matching over 7 bases. Germline trimming cut 2 bases from V and 7 bases from J; bases unmatched to any gene: 12. The germline V gene has CDR1 DFQATT and CDR2 SNEGSKA (reference sequence). The length of the CDR3 is 15 residues. The CDR3 is CSARSGTPSRNTQYF. In nucleotides, the CDR3 is TGCAGTGCTAGAAGCGGGACTCCCTCACGAAATACGCAGTATTTT.

The chain couples TRBV6-1 to TRBJ2-1, with 13 bases identical to TRBD2. CDR1 is MNHNS and CDR2 is SASEGT in the germline V gene. Germline trimming cut 3 bases from V and 1 base from J; bases unmatched to any gene: 3. This CDR3 comprises 17 residues. CDR3 protein: CASSEGLAGRSYNEQFF. The CDR3 nucleotides are TGTGCCAGCAGTGAGGGACTAGCGGGACGATCCTACAATGAGCAGTTCTTC.